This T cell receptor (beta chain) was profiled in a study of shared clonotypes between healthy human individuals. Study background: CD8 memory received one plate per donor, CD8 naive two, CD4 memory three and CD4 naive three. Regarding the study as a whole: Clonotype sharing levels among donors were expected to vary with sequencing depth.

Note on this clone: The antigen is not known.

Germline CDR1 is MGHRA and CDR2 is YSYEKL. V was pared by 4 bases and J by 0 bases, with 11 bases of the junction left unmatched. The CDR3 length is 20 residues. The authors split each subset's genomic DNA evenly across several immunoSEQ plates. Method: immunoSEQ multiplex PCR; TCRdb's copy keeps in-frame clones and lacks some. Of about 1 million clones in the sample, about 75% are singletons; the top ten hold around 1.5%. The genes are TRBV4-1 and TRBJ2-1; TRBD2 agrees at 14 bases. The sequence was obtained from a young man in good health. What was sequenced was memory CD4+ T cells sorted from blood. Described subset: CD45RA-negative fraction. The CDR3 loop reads CASSLGTSGGTRSSYNEQFF. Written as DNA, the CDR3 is TGCGCCAGCAGCCTCGGGACTAGCGGGGGAACCCGAAGCTCCTACAATGAGCAGTTCTTC.